These T cell receptor beta chains were read from a single sample in a study of cytomegalovirus exposure and HLA in healthy donors. Some clones are missing from TCRdb's copy, which holds only in-frame ones; the method was immunoSEQ multiplex PCR. The sample lists around 63,000 clones, around 75% occurring once. The material sequenced was PBMCs. The receptors originated from a man between 60 and 75 years old in good health and CMV-seropositive. Each CDR3 is given with its conserved first and last residue. The size entry is marked missing in some rows and otherwise reads once, few, many or a size class.

clone_size cdr3_length v_call cdr3_aa
. 16 TRBV5-1 CASSRTGGGSGNTIYF
. 16 TRBV4-2 CASSQEPLLRDIEAFF
. 14 TRBV11-2 CASGHLSGANVLTF
once 16 TRBV19 CASTLTPGQDTDTQYF
. 13 TRBV29-1 CSVAPRGLHGYTF
. 14 TRBV6-1 CASSVSGRVNEQFF
. 14 TRBV5-4 CASSSRGFEDEQYF
few 17 TRBV19 CASSIDIAGGPYNEQFF
few 17 TRBV5-6 CASSFRHSGKNTGELFF
. 14 TRBV14 CASSLNRAQETQYF
. 15 TRBV6-5 CASPPAVTGGYEQYF
. 14 TRBV5-4 CASSLTGDNSPLHF
few 15 TRBV5-8 CASSLGQGFLNIQYF
few 14 TRBV19 CASSSPDRARGYTF
. 16 TRBV5-4 CASSLAVQDLYYGYTF